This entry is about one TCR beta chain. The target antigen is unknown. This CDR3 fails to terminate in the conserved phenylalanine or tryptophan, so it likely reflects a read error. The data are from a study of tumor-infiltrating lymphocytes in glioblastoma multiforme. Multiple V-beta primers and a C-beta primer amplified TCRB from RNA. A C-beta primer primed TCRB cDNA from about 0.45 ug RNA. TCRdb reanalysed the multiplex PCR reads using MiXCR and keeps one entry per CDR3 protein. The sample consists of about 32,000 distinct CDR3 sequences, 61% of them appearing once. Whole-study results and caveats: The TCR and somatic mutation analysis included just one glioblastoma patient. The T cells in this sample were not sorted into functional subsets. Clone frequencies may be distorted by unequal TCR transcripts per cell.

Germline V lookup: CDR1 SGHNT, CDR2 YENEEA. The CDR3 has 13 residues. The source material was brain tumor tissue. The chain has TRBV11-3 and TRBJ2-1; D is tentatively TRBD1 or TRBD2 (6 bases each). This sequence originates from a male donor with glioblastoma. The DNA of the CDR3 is TGTGCCGGCAGCTCGAGGGGGGAGAGTGAGCAGTTCTGC. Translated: CAGSSRGESEQFC.